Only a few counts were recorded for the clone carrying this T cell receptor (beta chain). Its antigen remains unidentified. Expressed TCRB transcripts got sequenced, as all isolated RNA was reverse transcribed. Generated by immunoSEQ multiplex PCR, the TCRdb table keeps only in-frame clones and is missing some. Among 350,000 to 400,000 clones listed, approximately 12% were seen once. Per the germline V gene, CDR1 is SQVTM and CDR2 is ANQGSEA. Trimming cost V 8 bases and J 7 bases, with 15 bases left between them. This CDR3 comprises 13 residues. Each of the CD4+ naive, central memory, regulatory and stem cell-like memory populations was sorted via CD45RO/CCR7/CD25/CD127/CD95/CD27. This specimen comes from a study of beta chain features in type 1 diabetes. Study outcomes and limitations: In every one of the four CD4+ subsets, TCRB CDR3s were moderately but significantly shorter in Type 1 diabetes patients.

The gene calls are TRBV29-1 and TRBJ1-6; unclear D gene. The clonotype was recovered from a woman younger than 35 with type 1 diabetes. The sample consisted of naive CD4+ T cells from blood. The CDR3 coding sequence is TGCAGCTCCCGAGAGACGGAGAATTCACCCCTCCACTTT. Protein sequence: CSSRETENSPLHF.